This T cell receptor (beta chain) originates from a study of human T cells and chemical hapten exposure. About the research overall: Small differences in pooled library volume mainly drove the variation in TCR yields per sample. General study findings and limits: Significantly more large CDR3 similarity clusters arose among expanded TCRs than among controls. Patch test score tracked positively with PT1 expanded TCR counts.

A few counts support this clonotype. Antigen: not known. The library put unique molecular identifiers onto individual cDNA molecules. TCRdb analysed the RACE reads with MiXCR anew, one entry per CDR3 protein. This table has about 350,000 distinct CDR3 sequences, nearly 6.5% appearing once. Time point described: patch test 2, 6 weeks after DPC sensitization. Treatment: therapeutic diphenylcyclopropenone sensitization with weekly scalp DPC. The CDR3 length is 18 residues. The germline gives CDR1 SGHRS, CDR2 YFSETQ. Trimming at V came to 4 bases and at J to 6 bases, leaving 17 bases not matched to a gene. Sequencing used whole blood, obtained in connection with sensitization to the hapten diphenylcyclopropenone (DPC). J is TRBJ1-2 and V is TRBV5-1, with TRBD1 matching over 11 bases. This TCR came from a woman younger than 35 with alopecia areata. Some clones in this sample may be carry-over from other donors' samples. The CDR3 bases are TGCGCCAGCAGCGGGAGCCGGGACAGGGGGATTTCGGAGCATGGCTACACCTTC. This encodes CASSGSRDRGISEHGYTF.